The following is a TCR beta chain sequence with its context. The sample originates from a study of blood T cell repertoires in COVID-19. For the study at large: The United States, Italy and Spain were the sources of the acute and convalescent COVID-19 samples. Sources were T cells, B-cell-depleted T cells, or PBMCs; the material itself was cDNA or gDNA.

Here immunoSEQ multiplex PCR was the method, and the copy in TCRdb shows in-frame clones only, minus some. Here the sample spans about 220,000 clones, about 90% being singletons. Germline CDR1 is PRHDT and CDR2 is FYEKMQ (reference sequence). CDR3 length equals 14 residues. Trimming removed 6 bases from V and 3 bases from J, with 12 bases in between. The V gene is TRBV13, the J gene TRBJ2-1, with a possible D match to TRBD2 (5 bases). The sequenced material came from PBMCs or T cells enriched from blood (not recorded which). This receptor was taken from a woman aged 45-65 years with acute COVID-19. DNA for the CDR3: TGTGCCAGCAGGGGAGTGGAAGTCTACAATGAGCAGTTCTTC. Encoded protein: CASRGVEVYNEQFF.